This entry lists 5 T cell receptor beta chains sequenced from one sample in a study of shared T cell receptors in the human thymus. The assay was immunoSEQ multiplex PCR, and TCRdb's table has in-frame clones only and misses some. The sample lists approximately 580,000 clones, 70% to 80% occurring once. The same specimen was also included in a second study, on human thymus T cells.

The material sequenced was thymocytes. These receptors all come from a boy younger than two with a congenital heart defect.

The chain uses TRBV6-5 and TRBJ2-3; the D gene is possibly TRBD2 (5 bases). V gave up 8 bases and J gave up 5 bases, with 14 bases separating them. The CDR3 runs 13 residues. The germline V gene has CDR1 MNHEY and CDR2 SVGAGI. The CDR3 DNA is TGTGCCAGCCTGAAGGGCGGGCAAGATACGCAGTATTTT. Amino acid sequence: CASLKGGQDTQYF.

This clone was counted only a few times. The gene calls are TRBV7-2 and TRBJ2-5, with D unclear. This CDR3 contains 16 residues. The germline V gene encodes CDR1 SGHTA and CDR2 FQGNSA. V lost 2 bases and J lost 5, with 18 bases in between. The CDR3 reads CASSLSVIEKWETQYF. CDR3 sequence (DNA): TGTGCCAGCAGCTTAAGTGTTATCGAGAAGTGGGAGACCCAGTACTTC.

This clone was counted between two and nine times. The rearrangement links TRBV4-2 to TRBJ2-2, with unresolved D. The V gene lost 1 base and the J gene lost 6 bases, with 15 bases spanning the gap. Germline-derived CDR1 and CDR2 are LGHNA and YNFKEQ. This CDR3 comprises 16 residues. CDR3 sequence (DNA): TGTGCCAGCAGCCAAGTCGCTAAACCTCGCCCCGGGGAGCTGTTTTTT. This codes for CASSQVAKPRPGELFF.

This clone was detected only once. The chain has TRBV9 and TRBJ2-3; TRBD2 agrees at 12 bases. Trimming took 4 bases from V and 3 from J; bases not matched to a gene: 15. This CDR3 is 19 amino acids long. Germline V lookup: CDR1 SGDLS, CDR2 YYNGEE. The CDR3 region is CASSPSPTSGSWRTDTQYF. Here the CDR3 DNA reads TGTGCCAGCAGCCCCTCCCCGACTAGCGGGAGTTGGAGGACAGATACGCAGTATTTT.

This clone was seen a single time. The rearrangement uses TRBV4-2 and TRBJ2-5, with D unresolved. Trimming shortened V by 1 base and J by 2 bases, and 8 bases separated the two germline ends. CDR3 length equals 14 residues. The germline gives CDR1 LGHNA, CDR2 YNFKEQ. CDR3 nucleotide sequence: TGTGCCAGCAGCCAAGGGGCTGCACAAGAGACCCAGTACTTC. Encoded protein: CASSQGAAQETQYF.